These 20 T cell receptor beta chains originate from one sample sequenced in a study of tumor and adjacent non-tumor tissue in lung cancer. Three rounds of nested PCR, following a modified ARM-PCR protocol, produced the TCRbeta library. TCRdb fed the multiplex PCR reads into MiXCR, producing one record per CDR3 protein. This table holds about 140,000 distinct CDR3 sequences, around two thirds found once. No cell sorting was done before RNA was extracted from the tissue. Source material: lung tumor tissue. These receptors originate from a man in his 60s with small cell lung cancer.

For this clonotype: One end of the junction fails to match germline, which may point to a read error. This chain connects TRBV4-2 to TRBJ1-2; tentatively, D is TRBD1 (5 bases). Germline V lookup: CDR1 LGHNA, CDR2 YNFKEQ. This CDR3 has 17 amino acids. CDR3 DNA: TGTGCCAGCAGCCAAGTGACCTCCGGACGCTCGAGTCGGGGCTATACCTTC. As protein: CASSQVTSGRSSRGYTF.

The CDR3 nucleotides read TGTGCCACCAACATTCATGGGGAGTTGAGCTATGGCTACACCTTC. It encodes CATNIHGELSYGYTF. V is TRBV28 and J is TRBJ1-2; D not certain. The CDR3 length is 15 residues. V was pared by 10 bases and J by 4 bases, with 22 bases between. Germline CDR1 reads MDHEN; CDR2 reads SYDVKM.

V usage is TRBV20-1 and J usage is TRBJ2-1; D is tentatively TRBD1 or TRBD2 (6 bases each). V lost 4 bases and J 9 bases, leaving 19 bases between the germline ends. This CDR3 is 14 amino acids long. Germline assignment: CDR1 DFQATT and CDR2 SNEGSKA (reference sequence). The CDR3 coding sequence is TGCAGTGCTAATGAGGGGGAGGACTACGTTGAGCAGTTCTTC. Its protein is CSANEGEDYVEQFF.

The chain has TRBV20-1 and TRBJ1-4, with D possibly matching TRBD1 (5 bases). The V end was cut by 3 bases, the J end by 12 bases, with 11 bases between. CDR3 size: 11 residues. Per the germline V gene, CDR1 is DFQATT and CDR2 is SNEGSKA (reference sequence). The CDR3 sequence: CSARGGYELFF. CDR3 in DNA: TGCAGTGCTAGGGGGGGTTACGAACTGTTTTTT.

This clonotype was recorded once. Mismatch with germline at one junction end may stem from a read error. The chain combines TRBV6-5 with TRBJ1-2; weak D call: TRBD1 (5 bases). The CDR3 is 15 amino acids. The germline V gene encodes CDR1 MNHEY and CDR2 SVGAGI. CDR3 protein: CANSYSTWGNYGYTF. DNA for the CDR3: TGTGCCAACAGTTACTCGACATGGGGCAACTATGGCTACACCTTC.

A note on this clonotype: A read error is possible here, since a much larger clone lies one base away. This CDR3 is CSVVREAGAEAFF. CDR3 nucleotides: TGCAGCGTTGTTAGGGAGGCTGGCGCTGAAGCTTTCTTT. This chain joins TRBV29-1 and TRBJ1-1, with unresolved D. CDR3 length: 13 amino acids. Per germline, CDR1 SQVTM and CDR2 ANQGSEA. V lost 4 bases to trimming and J lost 6 bases, with 15 bases between them.

This clonotype has just one count. The J gene is TRBJ2-5, the V gene TRBV20-1; D call uncertain. This CDR3 is 12 amino acids long. Germline V gene sequence: CDR1 DFQATT, CDR2 SNEGSKA (reference sequence). V gave up 2 bases and J gave up 5 bases, with 9 bases separating them. CDR3 DNA: TGCAGTGCTAGATCTGGGCAGGAGACCCAGTACTTC. This translates into CSARSGQETQYF.

Worth noting for this clonotype: One end of the junction fails to match germline, which may point to a read error. This sequence joins TRBV6-5 and TRBJ1-3; a weak D match, TRBD1 (5 bases). Germline CDR1 MNHEY, CDR2 SVGAGI. This CDR3 has 16 residues. DNA of the CDR3: TGTGCCAGCAGTTTAGACCCCCGGACATCTGGAGACACCATATATTTT. Translating it yields CASSLDPRTSGDTIYF.

Worth noting for this clonotype: The CDR3 end shows no conserved phenylalanine or tryptophan, and so a read error is likely. The V call is TRBV20-1, the J call TRBJ1-6; perhaps TRBD1 as D (5 bases). Germline values: CDR1 DFQATT, CDR2 SNEGSKA (reference sequence). Trimming shortened V by 2 bases and J by 7 bases, and 12 bases separated the two germline ends. The CDR3 runs 14 residues. The CDR3: CSARHGTLNSPLHL. CDR3 DNA: TGCAGTGCTAGACATGGGACCCTAAATTCACCCCTCCACCTT.

As to this clonotype: A read error may explain this, as a much larger clone is one base away. The J gene is TRBJ2-5, the V gene TRBV20-1; D is ambiguous. This CDR3 is 10 amino acids long. The germline CDR1 and CDR2 sequences are DFQATT and SNEGSKA (reference sequence). As DNA, the CDR3 is TGCAGTGTTAGAAGAGAGACCCAGTACTTC. This gives the protein CSVRRETQYF.

This clonotype was seen ten or more times. The rearrangement uses TRBV20-1 and TRBJ2-3, with D tentatively TRBD1 (5 bases). The CDR3 contains 12 residues. CDR1 is DFQATT, CDR2 SNEGSKA, per germline (reference sequence). V dropped 6 bases and J dropped 4 bases, with 11 bases sitting between them. CDR3 region: CSAQQVSDTQYF. CDR3 bases: TGCAGTGCCCAACAGGTGTCAGATACGCAGTATTTT.

The sample holds many counts of this clonotype. V is TRBV11-2 and J is TRBJ2-7, with D possibly being TRBD2 (6 bases). Germline V gives CDR1 SGHAT, CDR2 FQNNGV. This CDR3 contains 15 residues. Trimming shortened V by 6 bases and J by 3 bases, and 18 bases separated the two germline ends. The DNA for the CDR3 is TGTGCCAGCAGTGTGACTAGTAGGGAGTTCTACGAGCAGTACTTC. Translation gives CASSVTSREFYEQYF.

As concerns this clonotype: Given a much more abundant clone one base away, this may be a read error. CDR3 nucleotides: TGTGCCAGCACCCCTGGCGGGAGTTATGAGCAGTTCTTC. Amino acid sequence: CASTPGGSYEQFF. The genes are TRBV6-1 and TRBJ2-1; 7 bases map to TRBD2. The CDR3 is made up of 13 amino acids. Germline CDR1 and CDR2: MNHNS and SASEGT. The V gene end was trimmed by 7 bases and the J gene end by 8 bases; junction bases not matched to a gene: 8.

Regarding this clonotype: This may come from a read error, since a much larger clone is one base off. In nucleotides, the CDR3 is TGTGCCACGCTGCGGGACCCGACCTACGAGCAGTACGTC. This encodes CATLRDPTYEQYV. This chain joins TRBV10-3 and TRBJ2-7; D might be TRBD2 (6 bases). The CDR3 is 13 residues long. Per germline, CDR1 ENHRY and CDR2 SYGVKD. Trimming stripped 10 bases from V and 2 bases from J, with 15 bases between.

Remarks on this clonotype: Compared with germline, one end of the junction differs, possibly owing to a read error. J is TRBJ2-7 and V is TRBV20-1; 9 positions agree with TRBD1. Germline lookup yields CDR1 DFQATT and CDR2 SNEGSKA (reference sequence). The CDR3 sequence is 14 residues long. CDR3 nucleotide sequence: TGCGGTGCCCAGGTTACAGGGGGCAGGAACGAACAGTACTTC. Protein: CGAQVTGGRNEQYF.

Note on this clonotype: This clone may be a read error of a much larger clone one base away. The chain couples TRBV7-8 to TRBJ1-1, with D perhaps matching TRBD1 (6 bases). Germline V gives CDR1 SGHVS, CDR2 FQNEAQ. With 3 bases removed from V and 7 bases from J, the gap between germline ends came to 18 bases. CDR3 size: 15 residues. This chain's CDR3 is CASSLWPKGDNEAFF. Here the CDR3 DNA reads TGTGCCAGCAGCTTGTGGCCTAAGGGGGACAATGAAGCTTTCTTT.

To note about this clonotype: A much larger clone differs from this one at a single base, so this may be a read error. J is TRBJ2-7 and V is TRBV6-6; D may be TRBD1 (6 bases). Germline V gene data show CDR1 as MNHNY and CDR2 as SVGAGI (reference sequence). The CDR3 consists of 15 residues. The V gene lost 6 bases and the J gene lost 2 bases, with 17 bases spanning the gap. CDR3 sequence: CASRQTGNSPYEQYV. CDR3 nucleotides: TGTGCCAGCAGACAAACAGGGAATAGCCCCTACGAGCAGTACGTC.

The J gene is TRBJ2-3, the V gene TRBV11-1; D gene unclear. The length of the CDR3 is 14 residues. Trimming shortened V by 8 bases and J by 3 bases, and 15 bases separated the two germline ends. Germline values: CDR1 SGHAT, CDR2 FQDESV (reference sequence). The CDR3 loop reads CASCSIQGTDTQYF. In DNA form, the CDR3 reads TGTGCCAGCTGCTCAATCCAAGGGACAGATACGCAGTATTTT.

Turning to this clonotype: Without the conserved terminal phenylalanine or tryptophan, this CDR3 likely stems from a read error. The DNA is left out, because the CDR3 cannot be placed on it with certainty; the CDR3 is given as TCRdb lists it. The V and J genes are TRBV12-3 or TRBV12-4 and TRBJ2-5; the table calls TRBD1, which could not be checked here. The CDR3 spans 14 residues, counting both ends. The CDR3 sequence: CANSLMDREETQYL.

Comment on this clonotype: At one end the junction does not follow the germline gene, possibly because of a read error. V usage is TRBV6-6 and J usage is TRBJ1-5; D not resolved. The CDR3 is 15 amino acids. Per the germline V gene, CDR1 is MNHNY and CDR2 is SVGAGI (reference sequence). CDR3 in DNA: TGTGCCAGCAGTTTGGCGGTCGATAGCAATCAGCCCCAGGATTTT. It translates to CASSLAVDSNQPQDF.